What follows describes a single TCR beta chain. These data belong to a study of blood T cell repertoires in COVID-19. Study as a whole: Donors in Cohort 3 who had recovered were those with two negative PCRs, healthcare professional clearance, or resolution of their symptoms. Researchers got acute and convalescent COVID-19 samples from the United States, Italy and Spain.

After removal of 5 bases from V and 4 bases from J, the junction contained 23 bases not matched to a gene. Germline assignment: CDR1 LNHDA and CDR2 SQIVND (reference sequence). The CDR3 length is 21 residues. The participants were between about 18 and 90 years old and came from roughly 24 US areas. Participants' reported clinical history set cohort assignment. TCRdb's table, derived via immunoSEQ multiplex PCR, lists solely in-frame clones and lacks some. The profile covers some 200,000 clones, with 80% to 90% appearing a single time and over 3% taken by the ten largest. The chain has TRBV19 and TRBJ2-1; TRBD2 matches at 10 bases. The TCR comes from a woman aged 50 to 65 in a cohort exposed to, infected with or recovered from COVID-19 (not recorded which). Source material: PBMCs or T cells enriched from blood (not recorded which). The CDR3: CASSSPLAGASVIHPYNEQFF. DNA of the CDR3: TGTGCCAGTAGTTCACCCCTAGCGGGGGCCTCCGTTATCCACCCTTACAATGAGCAGTTCTTC.